This T cell receptor beta chain was recovered during a study of shared clonotypes between healthy human individuals. Sequencing was performed with immunoSEQ multiplex PCR; in TCRdb, only in-frame clones are kept and a portion is missing. The profile shows about 700,000 clones, 92% of them singletons. This CDR3 is built from 13 residues. The germline CDR1 and CDR2 sequences are SGHDT and YYEEEE. Trimming took off 2 bases at V and 3 bases at J, with 9 bases between the two ends. CD45RO-negative, CCR7-positively selected cells formed the naive CD8 fraction, excluding terminally differentiated effector memory CD45RA+ cells.

This chain uses TRBV5-6 with TRBJ2-7; maybe TRBD1 (6 bases). The sequencing input was naive CD8+ T cells sorted from blood. This sequence originates from a man between 25 and 39 years old in good health. DNA of the CDR3: TGTGCCAGCAGCTTACAGGGTCTCTACGAGCAGTACTTC. It is translated as CASSLQGLYEQYF.